A selection of T cell receptor beta chains follows, all from one sample in a study of control samples from healthy donors and cancer patients. Sequenced by immunoSEQ multiplex PCR; TCRdb stores in-frame clones only, minus some. The sample has 99,000 or so clones, roughly 86% seen once. Sequencing was carried out using blood. All receptors derive from a man aged 55 to 70 in good health. CDR3s include the opening cysteine and the closing phenylalanine or tryptophan. Each record gives: D gene, clone size, V gene, J gene, CDR3 protein, CDR3 DNA. The D gene is left open where the match is weak. For some rows the clone size is stated as once, few or many, or as a class when expanded; others skip it.

D: .; size: .; V: TRBV5-8; J: TRBJ1-4; CDR3: CASTVFSGEKLFF; DNA: TGTGCCAGCACGGTCTTCTCGGGTGAAAAACTGTTTTTT
D: .; size: .; V: TRBV7-9; J: TRBJ2-7; CDR3: CASSLWDKFYEQYF; DNA: TGTGCCAGCAGCTTATGGGACAAATTCTACGAGCAGTACTTC
D: .; size: .; V: TRBV4-1; J: TRBJ1-2; CDR3: CASSQGTYYGYTF; DNA: TGCGCCAGCAGCCAAGGGACGTACTATGGCTACACCTTC
D: .; size: .; V: TRBV24-1; J: TRBJ2-7; CDR3: CATSDYETGHYEQYF; DNA: TGTGCCACCAGTGATTATGAGACTGGACACTACGAGCAGTACTTC
D: .; size: .; V: TRBV12-3/TRBV12-4; J: TRBJ2-1; CDR3: CAIYQGNNEQFF; DNA: TGTGCCATCTACCAGGGTAACAATGAGCAGTTCTTC
D: .; size: .; V: TRBV7-3; J: TRBJ2-5; CDR3: CASSPPETQYF; DNA: TGTGCCAGCAGCCCCCCAGAGACCCAGTACTTC
D: TRBD1; size: .; V: TRBV12-5; J: TRBJ2-2; CDR3: CASGLVHLEMDRGYRYTGELFF; DNA: TGTGCTAGTGGTTTGGTACATTTAGAAATGGACAGGGGGTATAGATACACCGGGGAGCTGTTTTTT
D: .; size: .; V: TRBV11-2; J: TRBJ1-2; CDR3: CASSLVSAGYTF; DNA: TGTGCCAGCAGCTTAGTTTCGGCTGGCTACACCTTC
D: TRBD1; size: .; V: TRBV5-1; J: TRBJ2-7; CDR3: CASSLADRAAEQYF; DNA: TGCGCCAGCAGCTTGGCCGACAGGGCAGCCGAGCAGTACTTC
D: .; size: .; V: TRBV2; J: TRBJ1-1; CDR3: CASSEGRMNTEAFF; DNA: TGTGCCAGCAGTGAAGGTAGAATGAACACTGAAGCTTTCTTT
D: .; size: few; V: TRBV2; J: TRBJ2-1; CDR3: CASGNYNEQFF; DNA: TGTGCCAGCGGTAATTACAATGAGCAGTTCTTC
D: TRBD1; size: .; V: TRBV5-4; J: TRBJ2-2; CDR3: CASSLDRGLSRTGELFF; DNA: TGTGCCAGCAGCTTGGACAGGGGCCTAAGCCGTACCGGGGAGCTGTTTTTT
D: TRBD2; size: .; V: TRBV10-1; J: TRBJ2-3; CDR3: CASSSGLAGYTDTQYF; DNA: TGCGCCAGCAGTTCTGGACTAGCGGGATACACAGATACGCAGTATTTT
D: TRBD1; size: once; V: TRBV5-1; J: TRBJ1-1; CDR3: CASSLVGQLNTEAFF; DNA: TGCGCCAGCAGCTTGGTGGGACAGTTGAACACTGAAGCTTTCTTT
D: .; size: .; V: TRBV11-2; J: TRBJ2-1; CDR3: CASSLSGGSLYNEQFF; DNA: TGTGCCAGCAGCTTAAGTGGGGGGAGTCTCTACAATGAGCAGTTCTTC
D: TRBD2; size: .; V: TRBV3-1/TRBV3-2; J: TRBJ2-5; CDR3: CASSQPGLARETQYF; DNA: TGTGCCAGCAGCCAACCGGGACTAGCGAGAGAGACCCAGTACTTC
D: TRBD1; size: .; V: TRBV5-1; J: TRBJ2-3; CDR3: CASMDRGGGTDTQYF; DNA: TGCGCCAGCATGGACAGGGGGGGAGGCACAGATACGCAGTATTTT
D: TRBD2; size: .; V: TRBV9; J: TRBJ2-1; CDR3: CASSEIAGVDEQFF; DNA: TGTGCCAGCAGCGAAATAGCGGGTGTGGATGAGCAGTTCTTC
D: .; size: .; V: TRBV7-9; J: TRBJ2-7; CDR3: CASSLGTVYEQYF; DNA: TGTGCCAGCAGCTTAGGGACTGTCTACGAGCAGTACTTC
D: .; size: few; V: TRBV27; J: TRBJ1-5; CDR3: CASSLYGEGQPQHF; DNA: TGTGCCAGCAGTTTATATGGAGAGGGGCAACCCCAGCATTTT
D: TRBD1; size: few; V: TRBV10-3; J: TRBJ2-7; CDR3: CAIRRGQGAYDEQYF; DNA: TGTGCCATCAGGAGAGGACAGGGGGCGTACGACGAGCAGTACTTC
D: TRBD1; size: .; V: TRBV7-9; J: TRBJ1-2; CDR3: CASSLRTGAPHYGYTF; DNA: TGTGCCAGCAGCTTACGAACAGGGGCACCCCACTATGGCTACACCTTC
D: TRBD2; size: .; V: TRBV5-1; J: TRBJ2-5; CDR3: CASSPTSGSFETQYF; DNA: TGCGCCAGCAGCCCGACTAGCGGGAGCTTTGAGACCCAGTACTTC
D: .; size: .; V: TRBV18; J: TRBJ1-1; CDR3: CASSPQGTEAFF; DNA: TGTGCCAGCTCACCTCAAGGGACTGAAGCTTTCTTT
D: .; size: once; V: TRBV21-1; J: TRBJ1-6; CDR3: CASSWGGASYNSPLHF; DNA: TGTGCCAGCAGCTGGGGGGGGGCTTCCTATAATTCACCCCTCCACTTT
D: TRBD1; size: .; V: TRBV7-2; J: TRBJ1-2; CDR3: CASSLEAGGPYGYTF; DNA: TGTGCCAGCAGCTTAGAGGCAGGGGGACCGTATGGCTACACCTTC
D: .; size: .; V: TRBV28; J: TRBJ1-2; CDR3: CASTRPLLYGYTF; DNA: TGTGCCAGCACCAGGCCCCTCCTCTATGGCTACACCTTC
D: TRBD2; size: once; V: TRBV27; J: TRBJ2-5; CDR3: CASSLTSGRRETQYF; DNA: TGTGCCAGCAGCCTGACTAGCGGGAGGAGAGAGACCCAGTACTTC
D: .; size: once; V: TRBV7-8; J: TRBJ2-6; CDR3: CASSLGGAPGANVLTF; DNA: TGTGCCAGCAGCCTGGGGGGGGCGCCCGGGGCCAACGTCCTGACTTTC
D: .; size: .; V: TRBV11-1; J: TRBJ1-1; CDR3: CGSARSAAQAFF; DNA: TGTGGCTCAGCAAGGAGTGCCGCCCAAGCTTTCTTT
D: TRBD2; size: .; V: TRBV3-1/TRBV3-2; J: TRBJ2-1; CDR3: CASSHLTSGRGNEQFF; DNA: TGTGCCAGCAGCCACCTGACTAGCGGGAGGGGTAATGAGCAGTTCTTC
D: TRBD2; size: .; V: TRBV27; J: TRBJ2-1; CDR3: CASRPPLWAGGKNEQFF; DNA: TGTGCCAGCAGGCCACCCCTGTGGGCGGGAGGGAAGAATGAGCAGTTCTTC
D: TRBD1; size: .; V: TRBV3-1/TRBV3-2; J: TRBJ1-6; CDR3: CASSQGQGNSPLHF; DNA: TGTGCCAGCAGCCAAGGACAGGGCAATTCACCCCTCCACTTT
D: TRBD1; size: .; V: TRBV28; J: TRBJ2-7; CDR3: CASRGDSSYEQYF; DNA: TGTGCCAGCAGGGGGGACAGTTCCTACGAGCAGTACTTC
D: .; size: .; V: TRBV11-2; J: TRBJ2-5; CDR3: CASSLAGFETQYF; DNA: TGTGCCAGCAGCTTAGCAGGGTTTGAGACCCAGTACTTC
D: .; size: .; V: TRBV3-1/TRBV3-2; J: TRBJ2-1; CDR3: CASTSSAWEQFF; DNA: TGTGCCAGCACCTCTAGCGCTTGGGAGCAGTTCTTC
D: TRBD2; size: .; V: TRBV6-1; J: TRBJ2-7; CDR3: CASSEALWPSGGAYEQYF; DNA: TGTGCCAGCAGTGAAGCTTTGTGGCCTAGCGGTGGGGCCTACGAGCAGTACTTC
D: .; size: .; V: TRBV6-6; J: TRBJ1-2; CDR3: CASSYGDSGYTF; DNA: TGTGCCAGCAGTTACGGGGATAGCGGCTACACCTTC
D: .; size: .; V: TRBV20-1; J: TRBJ2-1; CDR3: CSASGGHGGEWHEQFF; DNA: TGCAGTGCTAGTGGCGGCCATGGAGGTGAGTGGCATGAGCAGTTCTTC
D: .; size: .; V: TRBV7-8; J: TRBJ2-1; CDR3: CAIQLGHNEQFF; DNA: TGTGCCATTCAACTTGGCCACAATGAGCAGTTCTTC
D: TRBD1; size: .; V: TRBV9; J: TRBJ2-1; CDR3: CASSVKTGGHEQFF; DNA: TGTGCCAGCAGCGTAAAGACAGGGGGGCATGAGCAGTTCTTC
D: TRBD2; size: .; V: TRBV30; J: TRBJ2-2; CDR3: CAWSGSRGGLGGELFF; DNA: TGTGCCTGGAGTGGATCGCGGGGGGGCCTTGGCGGGGAGCTGTTTTTT
D: .; size: .; V: TRBV20-1; J: TRBJ1-3; CDR3: CSARWGNTIYF; DNA: TGCAGTGCCAGATGGGGGAACACCATATATTTT
D: TRBD2; size: .; V: TRBV3-1/TRBV3-2; J: TRBJ2-2; CDR3: CASTPREGSGGNTGELFF; DNA: TGTGCCAGCACGCCAAGAGAGGGTAGCGGGGGGAACACCGGGGAGCTGTTTTTT
D: .; size: .; V: TRBV30; J: TRBJ1-1; CDR3: CAWSRGITEAFF; DNA: TGTGCCTGGAGTAGGGGGATTACTGAAGCTTTCTTT
D: .; size: .; V: TRBV7-2; J: TRBJ2-5; CDR3: CASSSTGWETQYF; DNA: TGTGCCAGCAGTTCAACCGGATGGGAGACCCAGTACTTC
D: .; size: .; V: TRBV30; J: TRBJ1-4; CDR3: CAWSVNDWQLPSTNEKLFF; DNA: TGTGCCTGGAGTGTAAATGATTGGCAGCTTCCTTCAACTAATGAAAAACTGTTTTTT
D: .; size: .; V: TRBV5-4; J: TRBJ2-5; CDR3: CASSRGGGTQYF; DNA: TGTGCCAGCTCGCGGGGTGGGGGGACCCAGTACTTC
D: TRBD1; size: .; V: TRBV15; J: TRBJ1-2; CDR3: CATTPGGVAHYGYTF; DNA: TGTGCCACCACCCCAGGGGGGGTGGCCCACTATGGCTACACCTTC
D: .; size: .; V: TRBV27; J: TRBJ1-5; CDR3: CASSLLTGRPQHF; DNA: TGTGCCAGCAGTCTCCTAACAGGGAGACCCCAGCATTTT
D: .; size: .; V: TRBV7-2; J: TRBJ2-1; CDR3: CASSPLRRDNEQFF; DNA: TGTGCCAGCAGCCCCCTTCGCCGGGACAATGAGCAGTTCTTC
D: TRBD1; size: once; V: TRBV5-1; J: TRBJ2-1; CDR3: CASSLLGQGFSNEQFF; DNA: TGCGCCAGCAGCCTTTTAGGACAGGGATTTTCGAATGAGCAGTTCTTC
D: TRBD2; size: .; V: TRBV11-2; J: TRBJ2-5; CDR3: CASSLGISSGSQETQYF; DNA: TGTGCCAGCAGCTTAGGGATTTCTAGCGGGAGTCAAGAGACCCAGTACTTC
D: .; size: .; V: TRBV11-1; J: TRBJ1-1; CDR3: CASSPRGGGTEAFF; DNA: TGTGCCAGCAGCCCCCGCGGGGGAGGCACTGAAGCTTTCTTT